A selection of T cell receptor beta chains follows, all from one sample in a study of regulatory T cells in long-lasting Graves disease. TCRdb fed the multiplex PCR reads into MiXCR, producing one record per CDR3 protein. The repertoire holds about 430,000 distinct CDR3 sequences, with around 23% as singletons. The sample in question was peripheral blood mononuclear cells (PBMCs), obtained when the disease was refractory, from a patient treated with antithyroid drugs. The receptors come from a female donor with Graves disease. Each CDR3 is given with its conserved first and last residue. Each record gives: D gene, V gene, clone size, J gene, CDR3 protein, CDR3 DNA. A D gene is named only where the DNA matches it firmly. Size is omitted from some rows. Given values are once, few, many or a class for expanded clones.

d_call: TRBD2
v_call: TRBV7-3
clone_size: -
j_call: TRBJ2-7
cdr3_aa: CASSQTGSGGYYEQYF
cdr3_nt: TGCGCCAGCAGCCAAACGGGCTCGGGGGGGTACTACGAGCAGTACTTC

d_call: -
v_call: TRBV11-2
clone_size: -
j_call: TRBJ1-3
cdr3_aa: CASSQPLLGNTIYF
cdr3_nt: TGTGCCAGCAGCCAGCCCCTACTCGGAAACACCATATATTTT

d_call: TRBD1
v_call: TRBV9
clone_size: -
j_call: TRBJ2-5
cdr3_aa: CASSMGQHRETQYF
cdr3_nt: TGTGCCAGCAGCATGGGACAGCATCGGGAGACCCAGTACTTC

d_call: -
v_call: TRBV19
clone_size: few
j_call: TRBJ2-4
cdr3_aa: CASSQATLAKNIQYF
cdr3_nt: TGTGCCAGTAGTCAAGCGACTCTAGCCAAAAACATTCAGTACTTC

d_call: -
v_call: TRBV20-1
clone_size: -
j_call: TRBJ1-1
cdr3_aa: CSASRRDTEAFF
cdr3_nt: TGCAGTGCTAGTAGGAGGGACACTGAAGCTTTCTTT

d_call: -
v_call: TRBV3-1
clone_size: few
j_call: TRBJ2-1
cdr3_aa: CASSQVGLALDYNEQFF
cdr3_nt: TGTGCCAGCAGCCAAGTGGGGCTAGCGCTCGACTACAATGAGCAGTTCTTC

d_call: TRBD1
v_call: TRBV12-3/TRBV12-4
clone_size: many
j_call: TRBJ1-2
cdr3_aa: CASTGGGNYGYTF
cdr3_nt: TGTGCCAGCACAGGGGGAGGGAACTATGGCTACACCTTC

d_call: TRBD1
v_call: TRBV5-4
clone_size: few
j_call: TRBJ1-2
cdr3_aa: CASSSTGVQGYTF
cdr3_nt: TGTGCCAGCAGTTCGACAGGGGTTCAGGGCTACACCTTC

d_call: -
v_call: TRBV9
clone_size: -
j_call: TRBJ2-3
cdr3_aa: CASSVAGGFTDTQYF
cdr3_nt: TGTGCCAGCAGCGTAGCTGGGGGATTCACAGATACGCAGTATTTT

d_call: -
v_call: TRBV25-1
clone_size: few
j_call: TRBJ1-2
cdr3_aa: CASSESSPVTGRSHGYTF
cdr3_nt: TGTGCCAGCAGTGAATCATCCCCAGTGACAGGACGGAGCCATGGCTACACCTTC

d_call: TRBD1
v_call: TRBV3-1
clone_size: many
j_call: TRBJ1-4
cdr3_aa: CASSQDQDRDQKLFF
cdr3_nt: TGTGCCAGCAGCCAAGACCAGGACAGGGATCAAAAACTGTTTTTT

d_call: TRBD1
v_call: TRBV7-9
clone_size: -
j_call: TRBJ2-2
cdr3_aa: CASSSDRGYTGELFF
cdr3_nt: TGTGCCAGCAGCTCCGACAGGGGGTACACCGGGGAGCTGTTTTTT

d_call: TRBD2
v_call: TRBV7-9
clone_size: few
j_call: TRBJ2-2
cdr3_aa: CASSKGLAGGGYTGELFF
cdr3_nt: TGTGCCAGCAGCAAAGGACTAGCGGGAGGCGGGTACACCGGGGAGCTGTTTTTT

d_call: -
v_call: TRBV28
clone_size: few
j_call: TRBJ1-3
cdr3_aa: CASNPLLSGNTIYF
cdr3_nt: TGTGCCAGCAATCCCCTCCTCTCTGGAAACACCATATATTTT

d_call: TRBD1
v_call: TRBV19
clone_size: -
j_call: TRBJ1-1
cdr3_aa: CASSIGTENTEAFF
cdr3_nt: TGTGCCAGTAGTATCGGGACAGAAAACACTGAAGCTTTCTTT

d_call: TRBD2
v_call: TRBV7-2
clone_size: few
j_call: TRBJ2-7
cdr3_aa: CASSLGYGRAGHRYEQYF
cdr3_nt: TGTGCCAGCAGCTTAGGGTATGGGAGGGCCGGCCATAGGTACGAGCAGTACTTC

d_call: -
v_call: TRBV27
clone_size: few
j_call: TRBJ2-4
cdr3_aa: CATGDNPQNIQYF
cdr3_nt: TGTGCCACCGGGGACAATCCCCAAAACATTCAGTACTTC

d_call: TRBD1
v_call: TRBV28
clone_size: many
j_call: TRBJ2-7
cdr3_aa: CASKSRGSTYEQYF
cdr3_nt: TGTGCCAGCAAGAGCAGGGGGTCCACCTACGAGCAGTACTTC

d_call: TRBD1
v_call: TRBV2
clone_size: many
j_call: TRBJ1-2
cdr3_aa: CATKDRSLYGYTF
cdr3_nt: TGTGCCACTAAGGACAGGAGCCTCTATGGCTACACCTTC

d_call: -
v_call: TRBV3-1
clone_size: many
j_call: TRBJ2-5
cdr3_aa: CASSQDFETQYF
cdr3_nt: TGTGCCAGCAGCCAAGATTTCGAGACCCAGTACTTC

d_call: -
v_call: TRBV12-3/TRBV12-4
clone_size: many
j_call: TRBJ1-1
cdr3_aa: CASSSGVNTEAFF
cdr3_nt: TGTGCCAGCAGTTCCGGGGTGAACACTGAAGCTTTCTTT

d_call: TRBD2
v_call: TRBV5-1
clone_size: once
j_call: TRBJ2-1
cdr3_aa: CASSLTSGSNNEQFF
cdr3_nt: TGCGCCAGCAGCTTGACTAGCGGGAGCAACAATGAGCAGTTCTTC

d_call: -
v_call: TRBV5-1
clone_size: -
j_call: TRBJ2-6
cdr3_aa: CASTLTGSGANVLTF
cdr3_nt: TGCGCCAGCACCCTTACAGGGTCTGGGGCCAACGTCCTGACTTTC

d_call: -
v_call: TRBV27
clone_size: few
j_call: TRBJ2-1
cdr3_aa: CASSLSLYNEQFF
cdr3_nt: TGTGCCAGCAGTTTATCCCTCTACAATGAGCAGTTCTTC

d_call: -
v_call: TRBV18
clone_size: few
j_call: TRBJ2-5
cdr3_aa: CASSKVSDQETQYF
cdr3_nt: TGTGCCAGCTCAAAGGTGTCGGACCAAGAGACCCAGTACTTC

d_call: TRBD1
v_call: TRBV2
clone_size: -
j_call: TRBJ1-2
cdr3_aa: CASSVDRGPYGYTF
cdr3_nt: TGTGCCAGCAGCGTAGACAGGGGCCCCTATGGCTACACCTTC

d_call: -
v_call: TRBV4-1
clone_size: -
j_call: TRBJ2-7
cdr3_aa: CASSQVAAAVGYEQYF
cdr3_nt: TGCGCCAGCAGCCAGGTAGCAGCGGCTGTTGGATACGAGCAGTACTTC

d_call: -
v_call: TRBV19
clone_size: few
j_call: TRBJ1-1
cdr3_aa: CASTFDSNTEAFF
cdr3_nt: TGTGCCAGTACTTTCGACTCGAACACTGAAGCTTTCTTT

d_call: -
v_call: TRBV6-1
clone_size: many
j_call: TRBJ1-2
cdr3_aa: CASRGPGAADFYGYTF
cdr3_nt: TGTGCCAGCAGGGGGCCAGGGGCCGCAGATTTCTATGGCTACACCTTC

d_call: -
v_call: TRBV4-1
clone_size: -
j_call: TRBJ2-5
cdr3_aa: CASSQGGSGETQYF
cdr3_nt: TGCGCCAGCAGCCAGGGTGGGAGTGGGGAGACCCAGTACTTC

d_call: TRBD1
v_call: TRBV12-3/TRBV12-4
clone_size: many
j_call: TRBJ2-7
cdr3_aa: CASSLAEGAEQYF
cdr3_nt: TGTGCCAGCAGTCTGGCTGAGGGGGCCGAGCAGTACTTC

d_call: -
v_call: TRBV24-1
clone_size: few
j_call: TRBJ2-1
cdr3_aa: CATSSTEGMDNEQFF
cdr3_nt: TGTGCCACCAGTAGCACCGAAGGCATGGACAATGAGCAGTTCTTC

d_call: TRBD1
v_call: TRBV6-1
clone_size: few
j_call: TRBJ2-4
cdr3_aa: CASSKGAAGGGRNIQYF
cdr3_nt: TGTGCCAGCAGCAAAGGAGCCGCAGGGGGCGGAAGAAACATTCAGTACTTC

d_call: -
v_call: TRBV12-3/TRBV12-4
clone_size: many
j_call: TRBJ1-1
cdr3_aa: CATEGLQSEAFF
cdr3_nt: TGTGCCACCGAGGGACTTCAGAGTGAAGCTTTCTTT

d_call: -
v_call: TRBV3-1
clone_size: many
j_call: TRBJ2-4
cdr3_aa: CASSQGSGASGPGGIQYF
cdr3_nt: TGTGCCAGCAGCCAAGGGTCAGGGGCGTCTGGCCCAGGGGGGATTCAGTACTTC

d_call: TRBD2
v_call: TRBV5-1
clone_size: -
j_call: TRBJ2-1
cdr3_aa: CASSLGAGSKNNEQFF
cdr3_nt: TGCGCCAGCAGCTTGGGAGCGGGGAGTAAAAACAATGAGCAGTTCTTC

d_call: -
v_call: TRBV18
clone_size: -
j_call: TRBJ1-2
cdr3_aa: CASSPLDGLGYGYTF
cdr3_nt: TGTGCCAGCTCACCTCTGGACGGCCTCGGCTATGGCTACACCTTC

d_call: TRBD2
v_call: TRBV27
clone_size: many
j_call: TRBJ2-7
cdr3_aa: CASRRGAGPYEQYF
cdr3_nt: TGTGCCAGCAGGCGAGGAGCGGGACCCTACGAGCAGTACTTC

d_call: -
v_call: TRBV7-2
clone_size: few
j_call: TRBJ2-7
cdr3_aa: CASSSYRVMDEQYF
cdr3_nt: TGTGCCAGCAGCTCCTACAGGGTCATGGACGAGCAGTACTTC

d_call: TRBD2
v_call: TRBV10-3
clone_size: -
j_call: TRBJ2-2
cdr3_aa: CAISPGLAGYNTGELFF
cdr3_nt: TGTGCCATCAGCCCCGGACTAGCGGGATATAACACCGGGGAGCTGTTTTTT

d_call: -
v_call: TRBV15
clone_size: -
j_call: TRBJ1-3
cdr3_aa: CATSRAHGGTIYF
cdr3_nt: TGTGCCACCAGCAGAGCCCACGGGGGCACCATATATTTT

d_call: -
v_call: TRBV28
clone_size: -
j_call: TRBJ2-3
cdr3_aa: CASSSLPNTDTQYF
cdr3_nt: TGTGCCAGCAGTTCTTTACCGAACACAGATACGCAGTATTTT

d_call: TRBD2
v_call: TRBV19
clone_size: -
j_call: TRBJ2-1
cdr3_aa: CASSPGLAVLGEQFF
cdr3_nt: TGTGCCAGTAGCCCAGGACTAGCGGTACTGGGTGAGCAGTTCTTC

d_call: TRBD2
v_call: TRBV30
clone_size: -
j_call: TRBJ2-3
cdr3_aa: CALLTSGNTDTQYF
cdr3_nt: TGTGCCTTACTGACTAGCGGAAACACAGATACGCAGTATTTT

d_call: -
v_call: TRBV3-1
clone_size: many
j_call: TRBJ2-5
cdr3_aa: CASSHGRETQYF
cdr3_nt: TGTGCCAGCAGCCACGGGCGAGAGACCCAGTACTTC

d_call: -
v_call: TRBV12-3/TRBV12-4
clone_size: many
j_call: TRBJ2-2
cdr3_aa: CASSFTGVTGELFF
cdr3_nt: TGTGCCAGCAGTTTTACAGGAGTCACCGGGGAGCTGTTTTTT

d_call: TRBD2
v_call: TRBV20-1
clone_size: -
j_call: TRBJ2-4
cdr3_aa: CSAPAGGSGAKNIQYF
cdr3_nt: TGCAGTGCTCCCGCGGGGGGAAGTGGCGCCAAAAACATTCAGTACTTC

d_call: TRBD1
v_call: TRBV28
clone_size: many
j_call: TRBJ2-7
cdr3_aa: CASSSGGQAHEQYF
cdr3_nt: TGTGCCAGCAGTTCCGGGGGACAGGCCCACGAGCAGTACTTC